A selection of T cell receptor beta chains follows, all from one sample in a study of blood T cell repertoires in COVID-19. Method: immunoSEQ multiplex PCR; TCRdb's copy keeps in-frame clones and lacks some. This table holds 400,000 to 450,000 clones, about 92% found once. Sequencing input: PBMCs or T cells enriched from blood (not recorded which). The receptor set was obtained from a man aged 18-30 years who had recovered from COVID-19. Both conserved end residues are part of each CDR3. D genes are given only for firm matches. Part of the rows lack a size; the others show once, few, many or a class for expanded clones.

V gene,clone size,J gene,D gene,CDR3 DNA,CDR3 protein
TRBV15,.,TRBJ2-3,.,TGTGCCACCAGCAGAGATCCCGGGGATTTGGATACGCAGTATTTT,CATSRDPGDLDTQYF
TRBV13,few,TRBJ1-6,.,TGTGCCAGCAGCTTAGAGGAGAATTCACCCCTCCACTTT,CASSLEENSPLHF
TRBV4-1,once,TRBJ2-2,TRBD2,TGCGCCAGCAGTTGGGTTTATGGCGGGGGGGCAGGCGGGGAGCTGTTTTTT,CASSWVYGGGAGGELFF
TRBV28,.,TRBJ1-5,.,TGTGCCAGCAGTGCAGGGTTCCGGCAGCCCCAGCATTTT,CASSAGFRQPQHF
TRBV27,.,TRBJ1-5,.,TGTGCCAGCAGTCCCACCCCTGAAGGGGGGCCCCAGCATTTT,CASSPTPEGGPQHF
TRBV30,few,TRBJ2-5,TRBD2,TGTGCCTGGAGCACGGGCGGGAGTCGAGAGACCCAGTACTTC,CAWSTGGSRETQYF
TRBV10-3,once,TRBJ1-2,TRBD1,TGTGCCATCAGTGAGGAAGGGGACAGGGGCGTCCGGGGCTACACCTTC,CAISEEGDRGVRGYTF
TRBV5-1,once,TRBJ2-2,TRBD2,TGCGCCAGCAGCTTGTTCCTAGCGGGAGTAACCGGGGAGCTGTTTTTT,CASSLFLAGVTGELFF
TRBV6-5,.,TRBJ1-1,.,TGTGCCAGCAGGGACAGCCACTACACTGAAGCTTTCTTT,CASRDSHYTEAFF
TRBV30,.,TRBJ2-1,TRBD2,TGTGCCTGGGTGGGACTAGCGGGATACAATGAGCAGTTCTTC,CAWVGLAGYNEQFF
TRBV25-1,.,TRBJ1-1,TRBD1,TGTGCCAGCAGAGACAGGGGGCGCAGCACTGAAGCTTTCTTT,CASRDRGRSTEAFF
TRBV3-1/TRBV3-2,.,TRBJ2-2,TRBD2,TGTGCCAGCAGCGCAGAACCGGGACTAGCGGGAGGTAGGAGTATTGGGGAGCTGTTTTTT,CASSAEPGLAGGRSIGELFF
TRBV10-3,.,TRBJ1-4,.,TGTGCCATCAGTGAGTCTGCGGGGGGCCTCCCGGGAAAACTGTTTTTT,CAISESAGGLPGKLFF
TRBV28,.,TRBJ1-4,.,TGTGCCAGCAGAGAAACGTCCGGAGGGAGACTGTTTTTT,CASRETSGGRLFF
TRBV7-9,.,TRBJ1-1,.,TGTGCCAGCAGCTTAGGAAACCTAAACACTGAAGCTTTCTTT,CASSLGNLNTEAFF
TRBV27,.,TRBJ2-3,TRBD2,TGTGCCAGCAGTTGGACTAGCGGGAGGGTAACAGATACGCAGTATTTT,CASSWTSGRVTDTQYF
TRBV20-1,.,TRBJ1-2,.,TGCAGTGCTAGTATCAGGGAAATTAATATAGACTATGGCTACACCTTC,CSASIREINIDYGYTF
TRBV5-5,.,TRBJ2-1,.,TGTGCCAGCAGCCTTGGACAGTTCCGCTACGGCAATGAGCAGTTCTTC,CASSLGQFRYGNEQFF
TRBV29-1,.,TRBJ2-1,TRBD1,TGCAGCGTTGAGGACAGGGGGCCCCAGAGCTCCTACAATGAGCAGTTCTTC,CSVEDRGPQSSYNEQFF
TRBV6-1,.,TRBJ2-7,.,TGTGCCAGCAGTGAGCGGGGCTACGAGCAGTACTTC,CASSERGYEQYF
TRBV19,.,TRBJ2-1,.,TGTGCCAGTAGTAACCACTACAGCGGATACAGCTCCTACAATGAGCAGTTCTTC,CASSNHYSGYSSYNEQFF
TRBV18,.,TRBJ1-3,.,TGTGCCAGCTCATTCCAGGGGATCAACACCATATATTTT,CASSFQGINTIYF
TRBV3-1/TRBV3-2,once,TRBJ2-5,.,TGTGCCAGCAGCCGAGGACTGGGGGACTTAGGGGCCCAGTACTTC,CASSRGLGDLGAQYF
TRBV12-3/TRBV12-4,.,TRBJ2-5,TRBD1,TGTGCCAGCAGTAGGGACAGCCCTTGGACCCAGTACTTC,CASSRDSPWTQYF
TRBV6-5,few,TRBJ1-1,.,TGTGCCAGCAGTTGGGGAGGGCAGGGTGGCACTGAAGCTTTCTTT,CASSWGGQGGTEAFF
TRBV19,.,TRBJ2-7,.,TGTGCCAGTAGTATTGGGCCCGATGACGAGCAGTACTTC,CASSIGPDDEQYF
TRBV19,.,TRBJ1-1,.,TGTGCCAGTAGTGCTCCGTGGCAGGGTCGGAACACTGAAGCTTTCTTT,CASSAPWQGRNTEAFF
TRBV28,.,TRBJ2-7,.,TGTGCCAGCAGTCCCGAACCTACACAGGGTTACGAGCAGTACTTC,CASSPEPTQGYEQYF
TRBV7-3,.,TRBJ1-2,.,TGTGCCAGCAGCTTACACCCAGGGGTGATGGGCGGCTACACCTTC,CASSLHPGVMGGYTF
TRBV25-1,.,TRBJ1-2,TRBD1,TGTGCCAGCAGTTTAACGACAGGGCCTGGGAGCTACACCTTC,CASSLTTGPGSYTF
TRBV10-3,.,TRBJ2-2,TRBD2,TGTGCCAACGGACTAGGCACCGGGGAGCTGTTTTTT,CANGLGTGELFF
TRBV10-2,once,TRBJ1-1,TRBD1,TGCGCCAGCTCCGAGGCGGGACAGGGGGCGACCACTGAAGCTTTCTTT,CASSEAGQGATTEAFF
TRBV25-1,once,TRBJ2-5,.,TGTGCCAGCAGTGAACCCGACAGCTTCCAAGAGACCCAGTACTTC,CASSEPDSFQETQYF
TRBV30,few,TRBJ2-2,.,TGTGCCTGGAGCGCGGACACCTCACCCGGGGAGCTGTTTTTT,CAWSADTSPGELFF
TRBV7-6,.,TRBJ1-1,.,TGTGCCAGCAGCTTCACTCAGGGGATGGCCACTGAAGCTTTCTTT,CASSFTQGMATEAFF
TRBV3-1/TRBV3-2,.,TRBJ2-3,.,TGTGCCAGCAGCCCGAGGGGCACAGATACGCAGTATTTT,CASSPRGTDTQYF
TRBV19,.,TRBJ1-5,.,TGTGCCAGTAGTATGACGGGAGATAGCAATCAGCCCCAGCATTTT,CASSMTGDSNQPQHF
TRBV7-8,.,TRBJ1-1,.,TGTGCCAGCAGCACCCACGGGAGCACTGAAGCTTTCTTT,CASSTHGSTEAFF
TRBV7-3,.,TRBJ2-7,TRBD1,TGTGCCAGCAGCTTCAATCCGGGACAGGTCCACGAGCAGTACTTC,CASSFNPGQVHEQYF
TRBV7-6,.,TRBJ2-2,.,TGTGCCAGCAGCAGCCCAGGGTGGGGCTCCTCAAACACCGGGGAGCTGTTTTTT,CASSSPGWGSSNTGELFF
TRBV3-1/TRBV3-2,.,TRBJ1-2,.,TGTGCCAGCAGCCAATACTTGGATGGCTACACCTTC,CASSQYLDGYTF
TRBV19,.,TRBJ1-2,.,TGTGCCACCACGGGGGGAGTCTATGGCTACACCTTC,CATTGGVYGYTF
TRBV6-1,.,TRBJ1-5,.,TGTGCCAGCAGTGAAGCGCGGGTGAATCAGCCCCAGCATTTT,CASSEARVNQPQHF
TRBV27,.,TRBJ1-4,.,TGTGCCAGCAGTTTATCTCAGAACCGTGAAAAACTGTTTTTT,CASSLSQNREKLFF
TRBV28,.,TRBJ2-1,TRBD2,TGTGCCAGCACCACCCGACTAGCGGGCTACAATGAGCAGTTCTTC,CASTTRLAGYNEQFF
TRBV7-2,.,TRBJ1-2,.,TGTGCCAGCAGGAACCAGGGTGGCTACACCTTC,CASRNQGGYTF
TRBV7-9,.,TRBJ1-2,.,TGTGCCAGCAGCTTAGAGGTGGGACAAAACTATGGCTACACCTTC,CASSLEVGQNYGYTF
TRBV11-2,few,TRBJ2-5,TRBD2,TGTGCCAGCAGGGCTAGCGGAGAAGAGACCCAGTACTTC,CASRASGEETQYF
TRBV7-2,.,TRBJ1-2,.,TGTGCCAGCAGCTTTACCCGGGACTATGGCTACACCTTC,CASSFTRDYGYTF
TRBV3-1/TRBV3-2,.,TRBJ1-2,.,TGTGCCAGCAGCCCACGAAAGGGGGTGAACTATGGCTACACCTTC,CASSPRKGVNYGYTF
TRBV19,.,TRBJ2-1,.,TGTGCCAGTAGTATAGCTTTAAATGAGCAGTTCTTC,CASSIALNEQFF
TRBV14,.,TRBJ2-5,.,TGTGCCAGCAGCCAAGGGTTAGTGACAGGCCGGGAGACCCAGTACTTC,CASSQGLVTGRETQYF
TRBV5-1,.,TRBJ2-1,TRBD2,TGCGCCAGTTCGAACGGACTAGCGGTTGAGCAGTTCTTC,CASSNGLAVEQFF
TRBV5-6,.,TRBJ1-2,.,TGTGCCAGCAGCTTGATCGGCCTGGGAGCTAACTATGGCTACACCTTC,CASSLIGLGANYGYTF